These 15 T cell receptor beta chains originate from one sample sequenced in a study of cytomegalovirus exposure and HLA in healthy donors. In the PCR, 60 Vbeta and 13 Jbeta primers were used. Assay used: immunoSEQ multiplex PCR; TCRdb lists only in-frame clones, some missing. The sample lists about 91,000 clones, around 67% occurring once. The sample comprised PBMCs. The source of these receptors is a human donor in good health.

The V and J genes are TRBV5-5 and TRBJ2-5; 8 bases align to TRBD2. V was pared by 4 bases and J by 1 base, with 6 bases of the junction left unmatched. Germline V gene data show CDR1 as SGHKS and CDR2 as YYEKEE (reference sequence). The CDR3 covers 15 residues. Here the CDR3 reads CASSPLAGTQETQYF. In nucleotides, the CDR3 is TGTGCCAGCAGCCCTCTAGCGGGTACCCAAGAGACCCAGTACTTC.

V gene TRBV7-9 combines with J gene TRBJ2-3; tentative D call: TRBD1 (6 bases). Germline CDR1 and CDR2: SEHNR and FQNEAQ (reference sequence). V lost 3 bases and J 5 bases, leaving 9 bases between the germline ends. This CDR3 contains 13 residues. DNA of the CDR3: TGTGCCAGCAGCTTCAACAGGGTAGATACGCAGTATTTT. It is translated as CASSFNRVDTQYF.

In this sample, this clone turned up a few times. The chain carries TRBV6-6 and TRBJ1-1, with D possibly being TRBD1 (5 bases). The germline V gene has CDR1 MNHNY and CDR2 SVGAGI (reference sequence). V was trimmed by 2 bases and J by 1 base, leaving 8 bases between them. This CDR3 is 14 amino acids long. The CDR3 loop reads CASSYAGQNTEAFF. The CDR3 bases are TGTGCCAGCAGTTACGCCGGACAGAACACTGAAGCTTTCTTT.

CDR3 region: CASSQDWAAKQYF. CDR3 nucleotides: TGCGCCAGCAGCCAAGATTGGGCAGCCAAGCAGTACTTC. V gene TRBV4-3 combines with J gene TRBJ2-7; D gene uncertain. This CDR3 spans 13 amino acids. Germline V gene data show CDR1 as LGHNA and CDR2 as YSLEER. Trimming took off 0 bases at V and 8 bases at J, with 11 bases between the two ends.

This chain connects TRBV6-5 to TRBJ1-1; a weak D match, TRBD1 (5 bases). V was cut by 2 bases and J by 7 bases, with 11 bases left in between. There are 13 residues in the CDR3. From germline, CDR1 is MNHEY and CDR2 SVGAGI. CDR3 in amino acids: CASSYRPGLEAFF. CDR3 DNA sequence: TGTGCCAGCAGTTACCGACCAGGGCTTGAAGCTTTCTTT.

The rearrangement joins TRBV6-5 to TRBJ2-7, with 8 bases lining up with TRBD1. The germline gives CDR1 MNHEY, CDR2 SVGAGI. V lost 2 bases and J lost 0; bases outside the gene matches: 3. The CDR3 has 15 residues. The CDR3 here is CASSYTGGYSYEQYF. The CDR3 DNA follows: TGTGCCAGCAGTTACACAGGGGGGTACTCCTACGAGCAGTACTTC.

The chain has TRBV7-6 and TRBJ1-5; D may be TRBD1 (5 bases). Germline lookup yields CDR1 SGHVS and CDR2 FNYEAQ. This CDR3 has 13 residues. V lost 3 bases, J lost 5 bases, and 8 bases lay in between. CDR3 amino acids: CASSFLGDQPQHF. The CDR3 nucleotides are TGTGCCAGCAGCTTCTTAGGGGATCAGCCCCAGCATTTT. The entire variable domain, with the rest obtained from reference TRBV7-6 and TRBJ1-5, is as follows: GAGVSQSPRYKVTKRGQDVALRCDPISGHVSLYWYRQALGQGPEFLTYFNYEAQQDKSGLPNDRFSAERPEGSISTLTIQRTEQRDSAMYRCASSFLGDQPQHFGDGTRLSIL.

This clone was seen only a few times. The chain links TRBV7-2 to TRBJ2-5, with 10 bases matching TRBD2. The CDR3 has 14 residues. Germline loops: CDR1 SGHTA, CDR2 FQGNSA. With 5 bases clipped from V and 5 bases from J, the junction kept 5 bases outside the gene matches. CDR3 nucleotide sequence: TGTGCCAGCAGCCCGAGCGGGGGGGGTGAGACCCAGTACTTC. Translating gives CASSPSGGGETQYF.

The rearrangement joins TRBV4-1 to TRBJ1-6, with TRBD1 identical over 10 bases. Germline V lookup: CDR1 MGHRA, CDR2 YSYEKL. V lost 4 bases and J lost 7; bases outside the gene matches: 4. The CDR3 extends over 15 amino acids. The CDR3 spells CASSRGQGDNSPLHF. CDR3 DNA: TGCGCCAGCAGCCGAGGACAGGGGGACAATTCACCCCTCCACTTT.

This chain joins TRBV19 and TRBJ1-2; D gene unclear. V lost 6 bases and J lost 2, with 16 bases in between. CDR3 length: 15 residues. The germline CDR1 and CDR2 sequences are LNHDA and SQIVND (reference sequence). The CDR3 loop is CASRYGGRLNYGYTF. The CDR3, as DNA: TGTGCCAGTAGATATGGAGGGAGGCTCAACTATGGCTACACCTTC.

The genes are TRBV6-5 and TRBJ1-1; D gene unclear. Looked up from germline, CDR1 is MNHEY and CDR2 is SVGAGI. The CDR3 totals 13 residues. V was cut by 6 bases and J by 4 bases, with 12 bases left in between. CDR3 bases: TGTGCCAGCAGCCGCTCGGGAGGCACTGAAGCTTTCTTT. Amino acid sequence: CASSRSGGTEAFF.

The chain has TRBV10-3 and TRBJ2-5; TRBD1 might be the D (5 bases). The DNA end is a closer match to TRBJ2-7, so the J assignment may be wrong. CDR1 is ENHRY and CDR2 is SYGVKD in the germline V gene. The CDR3 is made up of 16 amino acids. The CDR3 loop is CAISAKRQQSYYEQYF. The CDR3 DNA follows: TGTGCCATCAGTGCGAAACGACAGCAGTCCTACTACGAGCAGTACTTC.

This chain's CDR3 is CASSRQPTGGNTGELFF. In DNA form, the CDR3 reads TGCGCCAGCAGCCGGCAGCCGACGGGGGGAAACACCGGGGAGCTGTTTTTT. This rearrangement joins TRBV5-1 to TRBJ2-2, with TRBD2 identical over 7 bases. Per the germline V gene, CDR1 is SGHRS and CDR2 is YFSETQ. Trimming at V came to 4 bases and at J to 2 bases, leaving 11 bases not matched to a gene. The length of the CDR3 is 17 residues.

For the CDR3, the DNA is TGTGCCAGCAGCTTCACCAGCGACGGCCAAGAGACCCAGTACTTC. The encoded protein is CASSFTSDGQETQYF. This chain links TRBV5-6 with TRBJ2-5; no reliable D call. The CDR3 has 15 residues. Per the germline V gene, CDR1 is SGHDT and CDR2 is YYEEEE. Trimming took 2 bases from V and 1 from J, leaving 12 bases between them.

The rearrangement uses TRBV4-3 and TRBJ2-7; 8 nucleotides agree with TRBD1. The CDR3 runs to 16 residues. The ends lost 4 bases at V and 0 bases at J; junction bases unmatched: 8. The germline V gene encodes CDR1 LGHNA and CDR2 YSLEER. CDR3 loop: CASSLNPGTGSYEQYF. Here the CDR3 DNA reads TGCGCCAGCAGCCTAAACCCCGGGACAGGCTCCTACGAGCAGTACTTC.